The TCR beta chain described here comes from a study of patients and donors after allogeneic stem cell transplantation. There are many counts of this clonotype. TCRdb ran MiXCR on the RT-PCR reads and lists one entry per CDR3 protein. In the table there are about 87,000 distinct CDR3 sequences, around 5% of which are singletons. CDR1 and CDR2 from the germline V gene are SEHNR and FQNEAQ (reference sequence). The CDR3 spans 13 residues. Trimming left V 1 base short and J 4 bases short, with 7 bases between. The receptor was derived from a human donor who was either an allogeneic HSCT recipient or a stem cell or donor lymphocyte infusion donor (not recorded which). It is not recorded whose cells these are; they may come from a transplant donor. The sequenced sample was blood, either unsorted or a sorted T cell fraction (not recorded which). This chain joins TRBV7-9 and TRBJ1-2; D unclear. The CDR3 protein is CASSLGSVYGYTF. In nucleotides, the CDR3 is TGTGCCAGCAGCTTAGGTTCGGTCTATGGCTACACCTTC.